The text below deals with one T cell receptor (beta chain). Researchers ran the PCR with 60 Vbeta and 13 Jbeta primers. Sequencing used immunoSEQ multiplex PCR; TCRdb keeps in-frame clones, though not all of them. The sample contains around 96,000 clones, around 82% of which appear only once. The data are from a study of cytomegalovirus exposure and HLA in healthy donors. Trimming removed 4 bases from V and 4 bases from J, with 14 bases in between. Germline V lookup: CDR1 SGHDT, CDR2 YYEEEE. The length of the CDR3 is 14 residues. The gene calls are TRBV5-6 and TRBJ2-5; maybe TRBD1 (6 bases). Sequenced: PBMCs. The sequence came from a man younger than 35 in good health and CMV-seronegative. In DNA, the CDR3 is TGTGCCAGCAGCCAAAACAGGGTCGGAGAGACCCAGTACTTC. It encodes CASSQNRVGETQYF.